A single sample is the source of the 17 T cell receptor beta chains below, sequenced in a study of early T cells in non-severe SARS-CoV-2 infection. One entry per CDR3 protein results from TCRdb running MiXCR on the 5' RACE reads. Here the sample spans about 82,000 distinct CDR3 sequences, 13% being singletons. The sequenced material came from whole blood. The receptor set was obtained from an adult who was a healthcare worker with PCR-confirmed SARS-CoV-2 infection or an uninfected control (not recorded which).

This clonotype has only a few counts. The chain uses TRBV18 and TRBJ1-1, with D perhaps TRBD1 (6 bases). The V gene lost 6 bases and the J gene lost 7 bases, with 18 bases spanning the gap. From germline, CDR1 is KGHSH and CDR2 LQKENI. There are 14 residues in the CDR3. CDR3 bases: TGTGCCAGCTCCTCTTCTGACAGGCCGCATGAAGCTTTCTTT. It specifies CASSSSDRPHEAFF.

The CDR3 here is CASISSGRVSYEQYF. In nucleotides, the CDR3 is TGTGCCAGCATTTCTAGCGGGAGGGTCTCCTACGAGCAGTACTTC. The chain employs TRBV11-2 and TRBJ2-7, with 12 bases lining up with TRBD2. There are 15 residues in the CDR3. Losses at the gene ends were 7 bases for V and 0 bases for J; bases not matched to a gene: 4. Germline-derived CDR1 and CDR2 are SGHAT and FQNNGV. Combining the CDR3 with reference TRBV11-2 and TRBJ2-7 gives the whole variable domain EAGVAQSPRYKIIEKRQSVAFWCNPISGHATLYWYQQILGQGPKLLIQFQNNGVVDDSQLPKDRFSAERLKGVDSTLKIQPAKLEDSAVYLCASISSGRVSYEQYFGPGTRLTVT.

V is TRBV20-1 and J is TRBJ2-1, with 14 positions matching TRBD2. Per the germline V gene, CDR1 is DFQATT and CDR2 is SNEGSKA (reference sequence). CDR3 length: 16 amino acids. After removal of 5 bases from V and 7 bases from J, the junction contained 10 bases not matched to a gene. The DNA of the CDR3 is TGCAGTGCTGGGGGTCAGACTAGCGGGAGGGCTAATGAGCAGTTCTTC. It codes for CSAGGQTSGRANEQFF.

This clonotype was recorded a few times. The rearrangement links TRBV12-3 or TRBV12-4 to TRBJ2-7; D is unclear. This CDR3 spans 12 amino acids. Trimming stripped 4 bases from V and 0 bases from J, with 4 bases between. The CDR3 sequence is CASSWSSYEQYF. The DNA of the CDR3 is TGTGCCAGCAGTTGGAGCTCCTACGAGCAGTACTTC.

This clonotype was seen ten or more times. The V call is TRBV7-6, the J call TRBJ1-1; possibly TRBD1 for D (5 bases). V was clipped by 5 bases and J by 6 bases, with 19 bases between them. The length of the CDR3 is 15 residues. Germline CDR1 reads SGHVS; CDR2 reads FNYEAQ. CDR3 sequence (DNA): TGTGCCAGCAGCGCACGGGACGGTAGGTCATCTGAAGCTTTCTTT. It translates to CASSARDGRSSEAFF.

The CDR3 loop reads CASRPTGNEQFF. CDR3 DNA sequence: TGTGCCAGCAGACCGACGGGCAATGAGCAGTTCTTC. The chain has TRBV7-9 and TRBJ2-1; D unresolved. The CDR3 contains 12 residues. Looked up from germline, CDR1 is SEHNR and CDR2 is FQNEAQ (reference sequence). The V end was cut by 6 bases, the J end by 6 bases, with 9 bases between.

The CDR3 region is CASSQGTGKAFF. CDR3 DNA sequence: TGTGCCAGCAGCCAGGGGACAGGAAAAGCTTTCTTT. V usage is TRBV7-8 and J usage is TRBJ1-1; TRBD1 matches at 8 bases. The CDR3 runs 12 residues. The germline CDR1 and CDR2 sequences are SGHVS and FQNEAQ. The junction had 5 bases not matched to a gene; V was cut back by 5 bases and J by 9 bases.

The table lists this clonotype with many counts. The chain couples TRBV29-1 to TRBJ1-2, with D possibly being TRBD1 (5 bases). Trimming shortened V by 7 bases and J by 4 bases, and 19 bases separated the two germline ends. There are 14 residues in the CDR3. Germline-derived CDR1 and CDR2 are SQVTM and ANQGSEA. The CDR3 sequence: CSAEGVSPTYGYTF. The CDR3, as DNA: TGCAGCGCCGAAGGGGTATCCCCCACCTATGGCTACACCTTC.

The table lists this clonotype with a few counts. The chain links TRBV20-1 to TRBJ2-7, with 10 bases matching TRBD1. V shed 5 bases, J shed 4 bases, and the junction held 5 bases outside the gene matches. The CDR3 consists of 13 residues. Germline V gives CDR1 DFQATT, CDR2 SNEGSKA (reference sequence). The CDR3 DNA reads TGCAGTGCTCACCGGGACAGGGGTTACGAGCAGTACTTC. Translation gives CSAHRDRGYEQYF.

The chain couples TRBV4-1 to TRBJ1-1; maybe TRBD1 (5 bases). V shed 4 bases and J shed 5 bases, with 17 bases lying between them. Germline loops: CDR1 MGHRA, CDR2 YSYEKL. This CDR3 has 15 amino acids. The CDR3 is CASSLQAGQGTEAFF. CDR3 DNA sequence: TGCGCCAGCAGCCTCCAGGCGGGGCAGGGTACTGAAGCTTTCTTT.

This clonotype came up a few times. The chain combines TRBV7-9 with TRBJ2-5, with D unresolved. The CDR3 contains 15 residues. The V end lost 5 bases, the J end lost 4 bases, and 17 bases lay between the germline ends. Germline V gene lookup returns CDR1 SEHNR and CDR2 FQNEAQ (reference sequence). The CDR3 nucleotides are TGTGCCAGCAGCCCCCCCCTGTACGGTCGAGAGACCCAGTACTTC. Its protein product is CASSPPLYGRETQYF.

This chain joins TRBV3-1 and TRBJ1-1; no clear D gene. The CDR3 sequence is 14 residues long. Germline CDR1 is LGHDT and CDR2 is YNNKEL (reference sequence). Trimming took 4 bases from V and 4 from J, leaving 13 bases between them. The CDR3 DNA is TGTGCCAGCAGCCTTTGGTTTGACGGCACTGAAGCTTTCTTT. Translated, it gives CASSLWFDGTEAFF.

This clonotype came up a few times. The rearrangement uses TRBV16 and TRBJ1-1, with TRBD1 as a possible D gene (5 bases). Germline-derived CDR1 and CDR2 are KGHSY and FQNENV. CDR3 size: 12 residues. V lost 3 bases to trimming and J lost 6 bases, with 8 bases between them. The CDR3, as DNA: TGTGCCAGCAGCCACAGGGTATCTGAAGCTTTCTTT. This gives the protein CASSHRVSEAFF.

This clonotype appeared a few times. As DNA, the CDR3 is TGTGCCAGCAGTCCGTCACTGGGACAGGTCATGAACACTGAAGCTTTCTTT. Translation: CASSPSLGQVMNTEAFF. The genes are TRBV27 and TRBJ1-1, with TRBD1 identical over 8 bases. This CDR3 region has 17 residues. The trim removed 5 bases at V and 0 bases at J, leaving 11 bases unmatched. CDR1 is MNHEY, CDR2 SMNVEV, per germline (reference sequence).

This clonotype was seen only a few times. V is TRBV20-1 and J is TRBJ2-5, with 12 bases identical to TRBD2. Unmatched junction bases numbered 18, after V lost 2 bases and J lost 2 bases. The CDR3 consists of 20 residues. Germline lookup yields CDR1 DFQATT and CDR2 SNEGSKA (reference sequence). The chain's CDR3 is CSARRPPGLAGGPDQETQYF. The CDR3 bases are TGCAGTGCTAGACGCCCCCCGGGGCTAGCGGGAGGGCCTGATCAAGAGACCCAGTACTTC.

This clonotype was observed many times. This chain joins TRBV27 and TRBJ1-2; possibly TRBD1 for D (5 bases). The CDR3 extends over 16 amino acids. Germline assignment: CDR1 MNHEY and CDR2 SMNVEV (reference sequence). V was pared by 5 bases and J by 3 bases, with 19 bases between. CDR3 protein: CASSPGPRQNYYGYTF. The CDR3 DNA is TGTGCCAGCAGTCCCGGCCCCCGACAGAACTACTATGGCTACACCTTC.

This clonotype has a handful of counts. J is TRBJ2-7 and V is TRBV5-1; TRBD2 might be the D (5 bases). The length of the CDR3 is 16 residues. V lost 0 bases to trimming and J lost 5 bases, with 18 bases between them. Germline CDR1 and CDR2: SGHRS and YFSETQ. DNA for the CDR3: TGCGCCAGCAGCTTGGACCCTAAGGGAAGAGGGAACGAGCAGTACTTC. Translation gives CASSLDPKGRGNEQYF.